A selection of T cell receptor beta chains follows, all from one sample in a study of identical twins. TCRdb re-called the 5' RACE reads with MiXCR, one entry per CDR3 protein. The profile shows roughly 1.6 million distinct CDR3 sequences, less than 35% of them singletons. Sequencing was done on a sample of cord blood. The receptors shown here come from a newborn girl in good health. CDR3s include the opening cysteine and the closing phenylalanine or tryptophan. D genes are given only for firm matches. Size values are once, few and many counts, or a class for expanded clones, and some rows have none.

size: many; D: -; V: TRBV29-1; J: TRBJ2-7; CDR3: CSVAGNEQYF; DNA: TGCAGCGTTGCGGGCAACGAGCAGTACTTC
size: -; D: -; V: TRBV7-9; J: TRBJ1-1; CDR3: CASSSSNTEAFF; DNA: TGTGCCAGCAGCTCATCGAACACTGAAGCTTTCTTT
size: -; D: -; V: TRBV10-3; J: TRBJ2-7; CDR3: CAISGLLYNEQYF; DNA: TGTGCCATCAGTGGATTGCTTTACAATGAGCAGTACTTC
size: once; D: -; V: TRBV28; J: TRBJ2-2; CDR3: CASSLRVGGQMNTGELFF; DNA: TGTGCCAGCAGTTTAAGAGTCGGGGGACAGATGAACACCGGGGAGCTGTTTTTT
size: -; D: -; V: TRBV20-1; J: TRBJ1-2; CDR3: CSAIRYANYGYTF; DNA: TGCAGTGCTATCCGGTATGCTAACTATGGCTACACCTTC
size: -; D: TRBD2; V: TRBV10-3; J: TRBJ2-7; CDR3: CAISGKRDSSSGRAREQYF; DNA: TGTGCCATCAGTGGGAAAAGGGACAGCTCTAGCGGGAGGGCCAGGGAGCAGTACTTC
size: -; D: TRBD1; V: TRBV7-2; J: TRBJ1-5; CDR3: CASSSRQGYGQPQHF; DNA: TGTGCCAGCAGCAGCAGACAGGGGTACGGTCAGCCCCAGCATTTT
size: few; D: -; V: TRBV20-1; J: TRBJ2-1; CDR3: CSARDSATSNEQFF; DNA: TGCAGTGCTAGAGATAGCGCGACTAGCAATGAGCAGTTCTTC
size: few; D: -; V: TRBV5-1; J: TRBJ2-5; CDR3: CASSFYRGAQETQYF; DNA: TGCGCCAGCAGCTTTTATCGGGGGGCGCAGGAGACCCAGTACTTC
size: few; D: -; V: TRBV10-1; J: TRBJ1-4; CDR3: CASSETRTGNEKLFF; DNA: TGCGCCAGCAGTGAGACCAGGACGGGGAATGAAAAACTGTTTTTT
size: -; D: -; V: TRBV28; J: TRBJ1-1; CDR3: CASSAPQGNTEAFF; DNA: TGTGCCAGCAGTGCCCCCCAGGGGAACACTGAAGCTTTCTTT
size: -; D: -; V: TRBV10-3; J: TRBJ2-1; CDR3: CAISEIAQETQFF; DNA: TGTGCCATCAGTGAAATAGCGCAAGAGACCCAGTTCTTC
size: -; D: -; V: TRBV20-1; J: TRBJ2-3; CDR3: CSATGTGSPDTQYF; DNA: TGCAGTGCCACCGGCACCGGAAGCCCAGATACGCAGTATTTT
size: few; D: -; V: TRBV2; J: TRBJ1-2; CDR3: CASNPRHSYGYTF; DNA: TGTGCCAGCAACCCAAGACACAGCTATGGCTACACCTTC
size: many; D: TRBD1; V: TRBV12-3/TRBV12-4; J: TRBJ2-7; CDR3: CASRPGQGSYEQYF; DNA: TGTGCCAGCAGACCCGGACAGGGTTCCTACGAGCAGTACTTC
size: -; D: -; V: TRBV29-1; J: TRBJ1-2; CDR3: CSVEEDQGYGYTF; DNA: TGCAGCGTTGAAGAGGATCAGGGCTATGGCTACACCTTC
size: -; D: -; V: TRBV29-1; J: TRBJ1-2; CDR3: CSVSLGAGYTF; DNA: TGCAGCGTTTCGCTGGGGGCAGGCTACACCTTC
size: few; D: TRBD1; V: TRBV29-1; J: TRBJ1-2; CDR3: CSVGTGKGIGYTF; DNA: TGCAGCGTGGGGACAGGGAAAGGGATTGGCTACACCTTC
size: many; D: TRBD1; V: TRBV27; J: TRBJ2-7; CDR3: CASSSRDRGYEQYF; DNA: TGTGCCAGCAGCTCCCGGGACAGGGGTTACGAGCAGTACTTC
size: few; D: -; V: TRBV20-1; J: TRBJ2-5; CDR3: CSARDGRGGQGTQYF; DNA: TGCAGTGCTAGAGATGGGAGGGGGGGCCAGGGGACCCAGTACTTC
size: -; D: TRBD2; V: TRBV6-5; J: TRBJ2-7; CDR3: CAVTGTSYEQYF; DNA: TGTGCCGTAACCGGGACTAGCTACGAGCAGTACTTC
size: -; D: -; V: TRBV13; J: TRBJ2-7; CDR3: CASSQGAAGYEQYF; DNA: TGTGCCAGCAGCCAGGGAGCGGCCGGCTACGAGCAGTACTTC
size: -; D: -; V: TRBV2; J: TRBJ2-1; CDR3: CASSEAGQYNEQFF; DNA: TGTGCCAGCAGTGAAGCAGGACAATACAATGAGCAGTTCTTC
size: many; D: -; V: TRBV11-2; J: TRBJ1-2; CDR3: CASSLGRYYGYTF; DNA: TGTGCCAGCAGCTTAGGACGGTACTATGGCTACACCTTC
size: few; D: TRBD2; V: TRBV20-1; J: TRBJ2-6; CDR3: CSARDVAGGALSGANVLTF; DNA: TGCAGTGCTAGAGACGTAGCGGGGGGGGCCCTCTCTGGGGCCAACGTCCTGACTTTC
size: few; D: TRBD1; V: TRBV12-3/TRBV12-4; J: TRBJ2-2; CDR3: CASSLPRQGANTGELFF; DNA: TGTGCCAGCAGTTTACCCCGGCAGGGGGCGAACACCGGGGAGCTGTTTTTT
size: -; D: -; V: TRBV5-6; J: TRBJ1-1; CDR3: CASSDGKAEAFF; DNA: TGTGCCAGCAGCGACGGGAAGGCTGAAGCTTTCTTT
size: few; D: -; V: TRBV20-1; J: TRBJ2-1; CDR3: CSARTDSSYNEQFF; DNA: TGCAGTGCTAGAACCGACAGCTCCTACAATGAGCAGTTCTTC
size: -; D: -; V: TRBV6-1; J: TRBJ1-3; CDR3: CASGGSGVGNTIYF; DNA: TGTGCCAGCGGGGGGTCGGGGGTTGGAAACACCATATATTTT